This is a list of T cell receptor beta chains from one sample in a study of T cells in localized non-small cell lung cancer. Assay used: immunoSEQ multiplex PCR; TCRdb lists only in-frame clones, some missing. The sample lists 50,000 to 70,000 clones, more than 85% occurring once. The sample consisted of peripheral blood, taken before any cancer treatment. Every receptor here comes from a man aged 40-75 years with stage I lung adenocarcinoma. The CDR3 runs from the conserved cysteine through the conserved F or W. The D gene is left open where the match is weak. Not every row has a clone size; where given, it reads once, few, many or a size class.

>TRBV6-5|.|TRBJ2-7|few
CASSDPGHHEQYF
TGTGCCAGCAGTGATCCGGGACACCACGAGCAGTACTTC
>TRBV6-1|.|TRBJ2-5|.
CASSGSLGAETQYF
TGTGCCAGCAGCGGGTCGTTGGGGGCAGAGACCCAGTACTTC
>TRBV23-1|.|TRBJ1-5|.
CASSQPVFSNQPQHF
TGCGCCAGCAGTCAACCGGTTTTTAGCAATCAGCCCCAGCATTTT
>TRBV27|.|TRBJ2-1|.
CASSRRQGGWQFF
TGTGCCAGCAGTCGACGACAGGGAGGGTGGCAGTTCTTC
>TRBV2|TRBD1|TRBJ2-7|.
CASRVRDRPYEQYF
TGTGCCAGCAGAGTCCGGGACAGACCCTACGAGCAGTACTTC
>TRBV5-1|TRBD1|TRBJ2-1|.
CASSTGQGRFF
TGCGCCAGCAGCACCGGACAGGGCCGGTTCTTC
>TRBV7-2|.|TRBJ1-2|once
CASSLAAVGGYGYTF
TGTGCCAGCAGCTTAGCGGCGGTTGGGGGCTATGGCTACACCTTC
>TRBV19|.|TRBJ2-2|.
CASIHRSLPGELFF
TGTGCCAGTATCCATCGGAGCCTGCCCGGGGAGCTGTTTTTT
>TRBV19|TRBD1|TRBJ2-7|.
CASSSQQGPYEQYF
TGTGCCAGTAGTTCCCAACAGGGGCCCTACGAGCAGTACTTC
>TRBV5-1|.|TRBJ1-1|.
CASSVDAGTEAFF
TGCGCCAGCAGCGTCGACGCAGGGACTGAAGCTTTCTTT
>TRBV6-5|TRBD1|TRBJ1-5|.
CASSYGQGNQPQHF
TGTGCCAGCAGTTACGGACAGGGCAATCAGCCCCAGCATTTT
>TRBV2|.|TRBJ2-1|.
CASSPGTGGTSGNEQFF
TGTGCCAGCAGTCCCGGGACAGGGGGGACTAGCGGCAATGAGCAGTTCTTC
>TRBV19|.|TRBJ1-4|.
CASSISSTTNEKLFF
TGTGCCAGTAGTATATCCAGCACAACTAATGAAAAACTGTTTTTT
>TRBV5-3|.|TRBJ2-5|.
CARSHTGTQETQYF
TGTGCCAGAAGCCACACAGGGACTCAAGAGACCCAGTACTTC
>TRBV5-1|.|TRBJ2-2|.
CASSLLGAGELFF
TGCGCCAGCAGCTTGCTAGGGGCCGGGGAGCTGTTTTTT
>TRBV4-3|.|TRBJ1-1|few
CASSQERGTEAFF
TGCGCCAGCAGCCAAGAAAGGGGAACAGAAGCTTTCTTT
>TRBV4-2|.|TRBJ2-5|.
CASSQGRETQYF
TGTGCCAGCAGCCAAGGTCGAGAGACCCAGTACTTC
>TRBV28|.|TRBJ2-3|once
CASSLFRFSSDTQYF
TGTGCCAGCAGTTTATTTAGATTCTCCTCAGATACGCAGTATTTT
>TRBV5-1|TRBD2|TRBJ2-2|.
CASSLAAGAGELFF
TGCGCCAGCAGCTTGGCCGCGGGGGCCGGGGAGCTGTTTTTT
>TRBV6-5|TRBD2|TRBJ2-1|.
CASSYRTSGGNEQFF
TGTGCCAGCAGTTACCGGACTAGCGGGGGCAATGAGCAGTTCTTC
>TRBV7-2|.|TRBJ1-5|.
CASSPGTSQQPQHF
TGTGCCAGCAGCCCTGGGACATCTCAGCAGCCCCAGCATTTT
>TRBV6-1|.|TRBJ2-3|.
CASSVGGRADTQYF
TGTGCCAGCAGTGTCGGGGGGCGCGCAGATACGCAGTATTTT
>TRBV2|TRBD2|TRBJ2-3|.
CASRGEGDTQYF
TGTGCCAGCAGGGGGGAGGGAGATACGCAGTATTTT
>TRBV28|TRBD2|TRBJ2-1|.
CASSALGGTGGPNNEQFF
TGTGCCAGCAGCGCCTTAGGGGGAACGGGAGGGCCTAACAATGAGCAGTTCTTC
>TRBV5-1|.|TRBJ2-3|.
CASSLGGSDTQYF
TGCGCCAGCAGCTTGGGAGGGTCCGATACGCAGTATTTT
>TRBV27|.|TRBJ1-2|.
CATGRDYGYTF
TGTGCCACCGGACGGGACTATGGCTACACCTTC
>TRBV4-2|TRBD2|TRBJ2-5|.
CASSQYLGTRQETQYF
TGTGCCAGCAGCCAGTACTTGGGGACTAGGCAAGAGACCCAGTACTTC
>TRBV9|TRBD2|TRBJ2-5|.
CASSVAPSGHKLQETQYF
TGTGCCAGCAGCGTAGCGCCTAGCGGGCACAAGCTCCAAGAGACCCAGTACTTC